The rows below give T cell receptor beta chains drawn from one sample of a study of high-grade serous ovarian cancer treatment subgroups. TCRdb's table, derived via immunoSEQ multiplex PCR, lists solely in-frame clones and lacks some. Among about 15,000 clones, approximately 76% were seen once, and the ten largest hold more than 3.5%. Material for sequencing was tumor tissue. These receptors were obtained from a human donor with high-grade serous ovarian cancer. The CDR3 runs from the conserved cysteine through the conserved F or W. A D gene is named only where the DNA matches it firmly. A row's size may be missing; if present it is once, few, many or a size class.

v_gene: TRBV11-2
d_gene: .
abundance: medium-sized
j_gene: TRBJ2-7
CDR3aa: CASSLDPADSYEQYF
CDR3nt: TGTGCCAGCAGCTTAGATCCAGCGGACTCCTACGAGCAGTACTTC

v_gene: TRBV29-1
d_gene: .
abundance: .
j_gene: TRBJ1-3
CDR3aa: CSVETGSGNTIYF
CDR3nt: TGCAGCGTTGAAACTGGCTCTGGAAACACCATATATTTT

v_gene: TRBV7-2
d_gene: .
abundance: .
j_gene: TRBJ1-1
CDR3aa: CASSGRRGGNTEAFF
CDR3nt: TGTGCCAGCAGCGGACGCCGGGGGGGAAACACTGAAGCTTTCTTT

v_gene: TRBV7-2
d_gene: .
abundance: .
j_gene: TRBJ1-4
CDR3aa: CASSLARSGEGKLFF
CDR3nt: TGTGCCAGCAGCTTAGCGCGTTCGGGGGAAGGGAAACTGTTTTTT

v_gene: TRBV30
d_gene: .
abundance: .
j_gene: TRBJ2-3
CDR3aa: CAWRVYPSTDTQYF
CDR3nt: TGTGCCTGGAGGGTTTATCCTAGCACAGATACGCAGTATTTT

v_gene: TRBV7-8
d_gene: .
abundance: .
j_gene: TRBJ2-1
CDR3aa: CASSPSGTNNEQFF
CDR3nt: TGTGCCAGCAGCCCCTCCGGGACAAACAATGAGCAGTTCTTC

v_gene: TRBV28
d_gene: .
abundance: .
j_gene: TRBJ2-4
CDR3aa: CASSAGLAKNIQYF
CDR3nt: TGTGCCAGCAGTGCGGGACTAGCCAAAAACATTCAGTACTTC

v_gene: TRBV6-6
d_gene: .
abundance: .
j_gene: TRBJ2-1
CDR3aa: CASIFSEGRGRIEQFF
CDR3nt: TGTGCCAGCATCTTCTCCGAGGGACGGGGGCGCATTGAGCAGTTCTTC

v_gene: TRBV19
d_gene: .
abundance: .
j_gene: TRBJ1-2
CDR3aa: CASSISRGRNGYTF
CDR3nt: TGTGCCAGTAGTATAAGTCGGGGTCGAAATGGCTACACCTTC

v_gene: TRBV4-1
d_gene: .
abundance: .
j_gene: TRBJ2-7
CDR3aa: CASSQPGSVYEQYF
CDR3nt: TGCGCCAGCAGCCAACCGGGGTCCGTATATGAGCAGTACTTC

v_gene: TRBV6-1
d_gene: .
abundance: once
j_gene: TRBJ2-7
CDR3aa: CASSESLGAQYEQYF
CDR3nt: TGTGCCAGCAGTGAATCTCTGGGGGCGCAATACGAGCAGTACTTC

v_gene: TRBV5-1
d_gene: .
abundance: few
j_gene: TRBJ1-1
CDR3aa: CASSLAGGYTEAFF
CDR3nt: TGCGCCAGCAGCTTGGCCGGGGGTTACACTGAAGCTTTCTTT

v_gene: TRBV19
d_gene: .
abundance: .
j_gene: TRBJ2-7
CDR3aa: CASSPSLAYEQYF
CDR3nt: TGTGCCAGTAGCCCCTCCTTAGCCTACGAGCAGTACTTC

v_gene: TRBV7-6
d_gene: .
abundance: .
j_gene: TRBJ2-7
CDR3aa: CASSLPGWGGATISYEQYF
CDR3nt: TGTGCCAGCAGCTTACCGGGCTGGGGCGGGGCGACGATTTCCTACGAGCAGTACTTC

v_gene: TRBV9
d_gene: TRBD1
abundance: .
j_gene: TRBJ1-3
CDR3aa: CASSEAGGSGNTIYF
CDR3nt: TGTGCCAGCAGCGAAGCAGGGGGCTCTGGAAACACCATATATTTT

v_gene: TRBV18
d_gene: .
abundance: .
j_gene: TRBJ1-1
CDR3aa: CASSPDQVDRPFF
CDR3nt: TGTGCCAGCTCACCAGATCAGGTGGATCGTCCTTTCTTT

v_gene: TRBV2
d_gene: .
abundance: few
j_gene: TRBJ1-2
CDR3aa: CASSEWDPRYYGYTF
CDR3nt: TGTGCCAGCAGTGAATGGGACCCTCGATACTATGGCTACACCTTC

v_gene: TRBV6-6
d_gene: .
abundance: .
j_gene: TRBJ1-2
CDR3aa: CASSPRREGINYGYTF
CDR3nt: TGTGCCAGCAGTCCCCGCCGGGAGGGAATTAACTATGGCTACACCTTC

v_gene: TRBV11-3
d_gene: TRBD1
abundance: few
j_gene: TRBJ1-1
CDR3aa: CASSLLGSPWAGGDTEAFF
CDR3nt: TGTGCCAGCAGCTTATTAGGATCCCCGTGGGCAGGGGGGGACACTGAAGCTTTCTTT

v_gene: TRBV27
d_gene: .
abundance: .
j_gene: TRBJ2-7
CDR3aa: CASSFRVGFYEQYF
CDR3nt: TGTGCCAGCAGTTTTAGGGTGGGGTTCTACGAGCAGTACTTC

v_gene: TRBV7-2
d_gene: .
abundance: few
j_gene: TRBJ2-7
CDR3aa: CASSSRRGRYEQYF
CDR3nt: TGTGCCAGCAGCTCCCGCAGGGGCAGGTACGAGCAGTACTTC

v_gene: TRBV9
d_gene: TRBD2
abundance: .
j_gene: TRBJ2-3
CDR3aa: CASSAGTSEYTDTQYF
CDR3nt: TGTGCCAGCAGCGCCGGGACTAGCGAATACACAGATACGCAGTATTTT

v_gene: TRBV19
d_gene: .
abundance: .
j_gene: TRBJ1-2
CDR3aa: CASRGAAGSDLGGYTF
CDR3nt: TGTGCCAGTAGAGGGGCGGCAGGCTCGGATTTGGGTGGCTACACCTTC

v_gene: TRBV5-1
d_gene: .
abundance: .
j_gene: TRBJ2-3
CDR3aa: CASSSDQPSTDTQYF
CDR3nt: TGCGCCAGCAGCTCGGATCAGCCGAGCACAGATACGCAGTATTTT

v_gene: TRBV10-3
d_gene: .
abundance: .
j_gene: TRBJ1-2
CDR3aa: CAITGTAAGYTF
CDR3nt: TGTGCCATCACCGGGACTGCGGCAGGCTACACCTTC

v_gene: TRBV27
d_gene: TRBD2
abundance: .
j_gene: TRBJ2-7
CDR3aa: CASSWAGGGEQYF
CDR3nt: TGTGCCAGCAGCTGGGCCGGGGGGGGCGAGCAGTACTTC

v_gene: TRBV15
d_gene: TRBD1
abundance: .
j_gene: TRBJ1-1
CDR3aa: CATSRGTGGFTEAFF
CDR3nt: TGTGCCACCAGCAGAGGAACAGGGGGATTCACTGAAGCTTTCTTT

v_gene: TRBV9
d_gene: TRBD1
abundance: few
j_gene: TRBJ1-1
CDR3aa: CASSVASGGNPNTEAFF
CDR3nt: TGTGCCAGCAGCGTAGCGTCAGGGGGCAACCCGAACACTGAAGCTTTCTTT

v_gene: TRBV7-2
d_gene: TRBD1
abundance: few
j_gene: TRBJ2-7
CDR3aa: CASSSRTGGIYEQYF
CDR3nt: TGTGCCAGCAGCTCCCGGACAGGGGGCATATACGAGCAGTACTTC

v_gene: TRBV4-3
d_gene: TRBD1
abundance: .
j_gene: TRBJ2-3
CDR3aa: CASSPTGITDTQYF
CDR3nt: TGCGCCAGCAGCCCGACAGGGATTACAGATACGCAGTATTTT

v_gene: TRBV4-3
d_gene: .
abundance: .
j_gene: TRBJ2-1
CDR3aa: CASSQVFSSPDNEQFF
CDR3nt: TGCGCCAGCAGCCAAGTTTTCTCTTCGCCTGACAATGAGCAGTTCTTC

v_gene: TRBV18
d_gene: .
abundance: .
j_gene: TRBJ2-3
CDR3aa: CASSPFRGGDTQYF
CDR3nt: TGTGCCAGCTCACCATTCCGCGGCGGAGATACGCAGTATTTT

v_gene: TRBV10-3
d_gene: TRBD1
abundance: .
j_gene: TRBJ1-1
CDR3aa: CAISGQGAQNTEAFF
CDR3nt: TGTGCCATCAGTGGACAGGGGGCTCAGAACACTGAAGCTTTCTTT

v_gene: TRBV9
d_gene: TRBD2
abundance: once
j_gene: TRBJ2-3
CDR3aa: CASSVATSGGLLTDTQYF
CDR3nt: TGTGCCAGCAGCGTAGCGACTAGCGGGGGCTTACTCACAGATACGCAGTATTTT

v_gene: TRBV7-2
d_gene: TRBD2
abundance: few
j_gene: TRBJ2-3
CDR3aa: CASSPRWTSGGRTDTQYF
CDR3nt: TGTGCCAGCAGCCCCCGATGGACTAGCGGGGGGCGCACAGATACGCAGTATTTT

v_gene: TRBV5-4
d_gene: .
abundance: .
j_gene: TRBJ2-4
CDR3aa: CASSGGRGGAAKNIQYF
CDR3nt: TGTGCCAGCAGCGGGGGTAGAGGGGGTGCAGCCAAAAACATTCAGTACTTC

v_gene: TRBV25-1
d_gene: TRBD1
abundance: few
j_gene: TRBJ1-6
CDR3aa: CASSEYRGGPLHF
CDR3nt: TGTGCCAGCAGTGAATATAGAGGGGGCCCCCTCCACTTT

v_gene: TRBV5-4
d_gene: .
abundance: .
j_gene: TRBJ1-1
CDR3aa: CASSLGGRSTEAFF
CDR3nt: TGTGCCAGCAGCTTGGGGGGGCGGTCCACTGAAGCTTTCTTT

v_gene: TRBV6-5
d_gene: .
abundance: few
j_gene: TRBJ1-1
CDR3aa: CASTGRTTEAFF
CDR3nt: TGTGCCAGCACTGGCAGGACGACTGAAGCTTTCTTT

v_gene: TRBV7-2
d_gene: .
abundance: .
j_gene: TRBJ2-5
CDR3aa: CASSLVEGRVTQETQYF
CDR3nt: TGTGCCAGCAGCTTAGTGGAGGGGCGGGTCACCCAAGAGACCCAGTACTTC

v_gene: TRBV4-3
d_gene: TRBD1
abundance: .
j_gene: TRBJ2-5
CDR3aa: CASSQTTGTGKETQYF
CDR3nt: TGCGCCAGCAGCCAAACCACCGGGACAGGGAAAGAGACCCAGTACTTC

v_gene: TRBV9
d_gene: .
abundance: .
j_gene: TRBJ2-4
CDR3aa: CASSPLLVKNIQYF
CDR3nt: TGTGCCAGCAGCCCCCTCCTTGTCAAAAACATTCAGTACTTC

v_gene: TRBV7-2
d_gene: .
abundance: once
j_gene: TRBJ2-1
CDR3aa: CASSFGWGYNEQFF
CDR3nt: TGTGCCAGCAGCTTTGGCTGGGGCTACAATGAGCAGTTCTTC

v_gene: TRBV6-5
d_gene: .
abundance: .
j_gene: TRBJ2-7
CDR3aa: CASSSSFVYEQYF
CDR3nt: TGTGCCAGCAGTTCCTCGTTTGTTTACGAGCAGTACTTC

v_gene: TRBV6-5
d_gene: .
abundance: .
j_gene: TRBJ2-3
CDR3aa: CASNPGRRGTDTQYF
CDR3nt: TGTGCCAGCAACCCAGGGAGGCGGGGCACAGATACGCAGTATTTT

v_gene: TRBV9
d_gene: .
abundance: .
j_gene: TRBJ2-7
CDR3aa: CASSPFGGEQYF
CDR3nt: TGTGCCAGCAGCCCTTTCGGGGGCGAGCAGTACTTC

v_gene: TRBV5-1
d_gene: TRBD2
abundance: .
j_gene: TRBJ2-7
CDR3aa: CASSFTSGPSSYEQYF
CDR3nt: TGCGCCAGCAGCTTTACTAGCGGACCTAGCTCCTACGAGCAGTACTTC

v_gene: TRBV19
d_gene: TRBD1
abundance: .
j_gene: TRBJ1-2
CDR3aa: CASSSWGQGSFGYTF
CDR3nt: TGTGCCAGTAGTAGTTGGGGACAGGGAAGTTTTGGCTACACCTTC

v_gene: TRBV30
d_gene: .
abundance: .
j_gene: TRBJ2-3
CDR3aa: CAWSLESTDTQYF
CDR3nt: TGTGCCTGGAGCCTTGAAAGCACAGATACGCAGTATTTT